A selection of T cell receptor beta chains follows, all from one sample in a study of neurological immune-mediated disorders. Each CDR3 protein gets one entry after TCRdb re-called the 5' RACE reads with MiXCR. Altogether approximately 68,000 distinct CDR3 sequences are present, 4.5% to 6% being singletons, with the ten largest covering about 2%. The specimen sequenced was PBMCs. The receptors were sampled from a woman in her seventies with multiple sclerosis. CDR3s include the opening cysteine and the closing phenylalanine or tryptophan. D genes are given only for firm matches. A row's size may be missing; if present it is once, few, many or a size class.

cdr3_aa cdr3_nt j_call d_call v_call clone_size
CASSQFGLAGSDTQYF TGCGCCAGCAGCCAATTTGGGCTAGCGGGGTCAGATACGCAGTATTTT TRBJ2-3 TRBD2 TRBV4-3 many
CSALSGTSDTQYF TGCAGTGCCCTTAGCGGGACGTCAGATACGCAGTATTTT TRBJ2-3 TRBD2 TRBV20-1 many
CASSLAGLNQPQHF TGTGCCAGCAGTTTAGCGGGCCTCAATCAGCCCCAGCATTTT TRBJ1-5 . TRBV12-3/TRBV12-4 many
CASSLRAQGEAFF TGTGCCAGCAGTTTAAGGGCGCAGGGTGAAGCTTTCTTT TRBJ1-1 . TRBV27 many
CSAPGQGNTGELFF TGCAGCGCCCCGGGACAGGGGAACACCGGGGAGCTGTTTTTT TRBJ2-2 TRBD1 TRBV29-1 many
CASSPWGGNQPQHF TGTGCCAGCAGCCCTTGGGGGGGAAATCAGCCCCAGCATTTT TRBJ1-5 . TRBV6-5 many
CSARGPGIFEQYF TGCAGTGCGAGAGGACCGGGGATATTCGAGCAGTACTTC TRBJ2-7 . TRBV20-1 few
CASSFGLPNTEAFF TGTGCCAGCAGTTTTGGGCTTCCGAACACTGAAGCTTTCTTT TRBJ1-1 . TRBV12-3/TRBV12-4 .
CASSQGGAGGHYGYTF TGCGCCAGCAGCCAAGGAGGGGCAGGGGGCCACTATGGCTACACCTTC TRBJ1-2 TRBD1 TRBV4-3 few
CASSQETGGNYGYTF TGTGCCAGCAGCCAAGAAACGGGGGGCAACTATGGCTACACCTTC TRBJ1-2 . TRBV3-1 many
CASSLPSDKQYF TGCGCCAGCAGCTTACCTAGCGACAAGCAGTACTTC TRBJ2-7 . TRBV5-1 .
CASSVGFKGPGIQYF TGTGCCAGCAGCGTAGGATTCAAGGGGCCGGGCATTCAGTACTTC TRBJ2-4 . TRBV9 .
CASSRDEAGGSEQFF TGCGCCAGCAGCCGCGATGAAGCGGGAGGGAGTGAGCAGTTCTTC TRBJ2-1 TRBD2 TRBV5-1 many
CSARPSGRFSTDTQYF TGCAGTGCTAGGCCTAGCGGGAGGTTTAGCACAGATACGCAGTATTTT TRBJ2-3 TRBD2 TRBV20-1 .
CASTRSFSGTLHEKLFF TGTGCCAGCACCCGCTCCTTTTCCGGGACCCTGCACGAAAAACTGTTTTTT TRBJ1-4 . TRBV12-3/TRBV12-4 many
CASSRLAGYNEQFF TGCGCCAGCAGCCGACTAGCGGGCTACAATGAGCAGTTCTTC TRBJ2-1 TRBD2 TRBV4-1 many
CSARGGTSGIENEQFF TGCAGTGCTAGGGGGGGGACTAGCGGGATCGAAAATGAGCAGTTCTTC TRBJ2-1 TRBD2 TRBV20-1 .
CASSLERGAGYTF TGTGCCAGCAGTTTGGAAAGGGGGGCTGGCTACACCTTC TRBJ1-2 . TRBV12-3/TRBV12-4 many
CASSVGLAGVSHEQYF TGTGCCAGCAGCGTCGGACTAGCGGGAGTTTCCCACGAGCAGTACTTC TRBJ2-7 TRBD2 TRBV9 many
CSARDTPPGDTQYF TGCAGTGCTAGAGATACCCCCCCGGGGGATACGCAGTATTTT TRBJ2-3 . TRBV20-1 many
CASSLRPTWSYNEQFF TGTGCCAGCAGCTTAAGGCCGACGTGGTCCTACAATGAGCAGTTCTTC TRBJ2-1 . TRBV7-2 many
CASSPPDGGSEQYF TGTGCCAGCTCACCTCCAGACGGGGGATCCGAGCAGTACTTC TRBJ2-7 . TRBV18 .
CASTRTGELFF TGTGCCAGCACGCGAACCGGGGAGCTGTTTTTT TRBJ2-2 . TRBV12-3/TRBV12-4 many
CASSSRDGQETQYF TGTGCCAGCAGCTCACGGGACGGGCAAGAGACCCAGTACTTC TRBJ2-5 . TRBV5-6 many
CASSQVLLAKNIQYF TGCGCCAGCAGCCAAGTCCTCCTCGCCAAAAACATTCAGTACTTC TRBJ2-4 . TRBV4-1 many
CASSPSGQRGHNEQFF TGTGCCAGCAGTCCCAGCGGCCAGCGGGGGCACAATGAGCAGTTCTTC TRBJ2-1 TRBD2 TRBV12-3/TRBV12-4 many
CSARDTNTRGGSYTF TGCAGTGCTAGAGATACTAACACCAGGGGAGGTAGCTACACCTTC TRBJ1-2 . TRBV20-1 few
CSARDKGVSSYNEQFF TGCAGTGCTAGAGATAAAGGGGTAAGCTCCTACAATGAGCAGTTCTTC TRBJ2-1 . TRBV20-1 many
CASSQGIAANTGELFF TGTGCCAGCAGCCAAGGAATAGCGGCGAACACCGGGGAGCTGTTTTTT TRBJ2-2 . TRBV3-1 many
CASSLDPSGNTIYF TGTGCCAGCAGCTTAGACCCCTCTGGAAACACCATATATTTT TRBJ1-3 . TRBV7-6 few
CASSQLVTGFTEAFF TGCGCCAGCAGCCAATTAGTGACGGGTTTCACTGAAGCTTTCTTT TRBJ1-1 . TRBV4-3 many
CASSPRDWDEQFF TGTGCCAGCTCACCACGGGACTGGGATGAGCAGTTCTTC TRBJ2-1 . TRBV18 .
CASRERGEQFF TGTGCCAGCAGAGAAAGGGGTGAGCAGTTCTTC TRBJ2-1 . TRBV7-2 many
CASSLWRNREENGYTF TGCGCCAGCAGCTTGTGGAGGAACAGGGAGGAGAATGGCTACACCTTC TRBJ1-2 . TRBV5-1 many
CSTHGTGVGYTF TGCAGCACCCATGGGACAGGGGTCGGCTACACCTTC TRBJ1-2 TRBD1 TRBV20-1 few